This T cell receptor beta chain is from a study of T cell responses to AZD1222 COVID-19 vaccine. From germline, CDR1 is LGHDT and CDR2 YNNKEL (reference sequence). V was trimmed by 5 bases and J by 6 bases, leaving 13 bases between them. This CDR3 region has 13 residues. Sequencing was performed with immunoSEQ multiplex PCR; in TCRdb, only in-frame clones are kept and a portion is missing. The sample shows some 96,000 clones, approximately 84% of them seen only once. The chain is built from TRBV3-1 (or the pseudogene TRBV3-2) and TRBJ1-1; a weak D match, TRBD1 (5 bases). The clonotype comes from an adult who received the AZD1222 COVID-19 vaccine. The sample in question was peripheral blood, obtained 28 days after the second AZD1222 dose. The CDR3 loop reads CASSFDREAEAFF. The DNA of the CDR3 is TGTGCCAGCAGCTTCGACAGAGAGGCTGAAGCTTTCTTT.